This TCR beta chain was documented in a study of blood T cells in healthy people across ages. For the second PCR, which ran for about 7 to 12 cycles, a sample-barcoded 5' primer and a J-beta primer mix were used. TCRdb analysed the 5' RACE reads with MiXCR anew, one entry per CDR3 protein. Here the sample spans roughly 570,000 distinct CDR3 sequences, approximately 30% being singletons. The germline V and J ends were trimmed by 4 bases and 2 bases, with 11 bases remaining between them. The length of the CDR3 is 14 residues. The V gene's germline CDR1 is SGHTA and CDR2 FQGTGA. The sample consisted of blood. This TCR was recovered from a woman in her seventies in good health. The V gene is TRBV7-3, the J gene TRBJ2-5; D unresolved. CDR3 region: CASSSSGPQETQYF. As DNA, the CDR3 is TGTGCCAGCAGCTCGAGTGGTCCGCAAGAGACCCAGTACTTC.